This T cell receptor (beta chain) is from a study of blood T cell repertoires in COVID-19. Study at large: Acute and convalescent COVID-19 specimens originated in the United States, Italy and Spain. T cells, B-cell-depleted T cells, or PBMCs provided the cDNA or gDNA that served as material.

Original handling: Using reference gene primer amplification, nucleated cell counts were estimated. Profiling relied on immunoSEQ multiplex PCR, and the TCRdb table lists in-frame clones only, not all of them. The V and J calls and the clone size are those of that table, but D and trimming were determined from the DNA. The sample carries 160,000 or so clones, approximately 91% recorded once. This clone appeared once. Sequencing was performed on peripheral blood. This TCR was sampled from a man younger than 30 with acute or convalescent COVID-19.

CDR3 region: CASSPLAGSTDTQYF. DNA for the CDR3: TGTGCCAGCTCACCACTGGCCGGGAGCACAGATACGCAGTATTTT. V gene TRBV18 combines with J gene TRBJ2-3, with no clear D. In germline, CDR1 is KGHSH, CDR2 LQKENI. The CDR3 covers 15 residues. Trimming shortened V by 1 base and J by 0 bases, and 8 bases separated the two germline ends.